The entry that follows covers one TCR beta chain sequence. Under the authors' procedure: Reference gene primer amplification gave estimated nucleated cell counts. Measured with immunoSEQ multiplex PCR; TCRdb has only the in-frame clones, and not every one. D and trimming were read from the DNA, whereas the V and J calls and clone size are those reported in that table. The data show about 64,000 clones, about 90% seen once. CDR3 length: 17 residues. CDR1 SGHVS and CDR2 FQNEAQ come from the germline V gene. V was pared by 2 bases and J by 4 bases, with 8 bases of the junction left unmatched. This specimen comes from a study of blood T cell repertoires in COVID-19. Study in general: The United States, Italy and Spain supplied acute and convalescent COVID-19 samples. PBMCs, B-cell-depleted T cells, or T cells provided the cDNA or gDNA that made up the material.

Followed longitudinally, the Seattle patients had been enrolled during active infection. This clonotype was sampled from a woman aged 60-70 years with COVID-19, enrolled during active disease. The sequencing sample was made of peripheral blood. The chain links TRBV7-8 to TRBJ2-1, with 10 bases that match TRBD1. The CDR3 nucleotides are TGTGCCAGCAGCTTAACCCACGGGACAGGGGCTTACAATGAGCAGTTCTTC. As protein: CASSLTHGTGAYNEQFF.